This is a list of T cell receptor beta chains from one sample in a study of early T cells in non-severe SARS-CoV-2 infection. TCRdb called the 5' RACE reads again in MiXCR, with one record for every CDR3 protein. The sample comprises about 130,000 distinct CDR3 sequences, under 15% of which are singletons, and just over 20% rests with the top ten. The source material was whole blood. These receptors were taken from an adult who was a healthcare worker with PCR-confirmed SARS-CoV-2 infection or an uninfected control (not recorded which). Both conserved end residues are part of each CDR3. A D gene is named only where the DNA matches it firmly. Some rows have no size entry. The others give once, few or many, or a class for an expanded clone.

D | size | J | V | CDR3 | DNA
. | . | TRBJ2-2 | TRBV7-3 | CASSILAGGELFF | TGTGCCAGCAGCATATTAGCCGGCGGGGAGCTGTTTTTT
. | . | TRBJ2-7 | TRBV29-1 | CSVEDNYREQYF | TGCAGCGTTGAAGATAACTATAGGGAGCAGTACTTC
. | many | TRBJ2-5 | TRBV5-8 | CASRLPGQLEETQYF | TGTGCCAGCAGGCTACCTGGACAGCTCGAGGAGACCCAGTACTTC
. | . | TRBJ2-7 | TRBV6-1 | CAGGDYEQYF | TGTGCCGGAGGGGATTACGAGCAGTACTTC
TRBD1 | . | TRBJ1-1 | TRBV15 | CATSIGQGDTEAFF | TGTGCCACCAGCATAGGACAGGGGGACACTGAAGCTTTCTTT
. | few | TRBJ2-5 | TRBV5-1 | CASSLGTTQETQYF | TGCGCCAGCAGCTTGGGGACAACTCAAGAGACCCAGTACTTC
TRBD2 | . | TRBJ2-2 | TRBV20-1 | CSARASGGEANTGELFF | TGCAGTGCTAGGGCCAGCGGGGGGGAGGCGAACACCGGGGAGCTGTTTTTT
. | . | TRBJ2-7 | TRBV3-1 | CASSRQPTEVYEQYF | TGTGCCAGCAGCCGTCAACCGACAGAGGTCTACGAGCAGTACTTC
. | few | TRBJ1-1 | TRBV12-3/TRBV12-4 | CASIPGLGVITEAFF | TGTGCCAGCATCCCCGGTCTGGGGGTGATCACTGAAGCTTTCTTT
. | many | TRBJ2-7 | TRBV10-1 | CASSEGGEEQYF | TGCGCCAGCAGTGAAGGTGGCGAAGAGCAGTACTTC
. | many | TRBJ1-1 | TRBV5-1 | CASSATGDTEAFF | TGCGCCAGCAGCGCTACGGGGGACACTGAAGCTTTCTTT
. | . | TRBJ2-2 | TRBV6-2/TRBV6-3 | CASSYAGPGELLF | TGTGCCAGCAGTTACGCCGGGCCCGGGGAGCTGCTTTTT
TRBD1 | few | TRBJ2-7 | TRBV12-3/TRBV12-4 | CASRGQGAGEQYF | TGTGCCAGCAGGGGACAGGGGGCTGGCGAGCAGTACTTC
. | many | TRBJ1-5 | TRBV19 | CASRPTAYSNQPQHF | TGTGCCAGTAGGCCGACGGCGTATAGCAATCAGCCCCAGCATTTT
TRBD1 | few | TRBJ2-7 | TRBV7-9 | CASKPGQGEREQYF | TGTGCCAGCAAACCGGGACAGGGGGAGCGGGAGCAGTACTTC
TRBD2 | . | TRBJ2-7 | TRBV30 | CASWGGSTYEQYF | TGTGCCTCGTGGGGGGGATCAACCTACGAGCAGTACTTC
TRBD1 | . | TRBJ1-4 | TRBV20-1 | CSAPDRAPEKLFF | TGCAGTGCCCCTGACAGGGCGCCCGAAAAACTGTTTTTT
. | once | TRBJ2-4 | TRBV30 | CAWSPDRGYRAKNIQYF | TGTGCCTGGAGCCCTGACCGGGGTTATAGGGCCAAAAACATTCAGTACTTC
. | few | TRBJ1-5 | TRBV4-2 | CASSPGGHGNQPQHF | TGTGCCAGCAGCCCGGGAGGCCATGGCAATCAGCCCCAGCATTTT
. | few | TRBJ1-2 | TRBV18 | CASSPNQDYGYTF | TGTGCCAGCTCACCCAACCAGGACTATGGCTACACCTTC
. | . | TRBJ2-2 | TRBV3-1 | CASSGQGHGELFF | TGTGCCAGCAGCGGTCAGGGGCACGGGGAGCTGTTTTTT
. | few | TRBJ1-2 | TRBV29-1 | CSVDVDGYTF | TGCAGCGTTGATGTGGATGGCTACACCTTC
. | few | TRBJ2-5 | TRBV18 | CASSPPGSFVQETQYF | TGTGCCAGCTCACCACCGGGGAGTTTCGTACAAGAGACCCAGTACTTC
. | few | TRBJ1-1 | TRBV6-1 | CASSERRGGGTEAFF | TGTGCCAGCAGTGAGCGAAGGGGGGGTGGCACTGAAGCTTTCTTT
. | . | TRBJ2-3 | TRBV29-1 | CSVKDNTDTQYF | TGCAGCGTGAAGGACAACACAGATACGCAGTATTTT
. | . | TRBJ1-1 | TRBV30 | CAWRVGLFEAFF | TGTGCCTGGAGGGTGGGTTTATTTGAAGCTTTCTTT
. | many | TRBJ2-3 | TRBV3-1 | CASSQDSRTDTQYF | TGTGCCAGCAGCCAAGATTCCCGCACAGATACGCAGTATTTT
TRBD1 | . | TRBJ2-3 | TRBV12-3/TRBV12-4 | CASSQTGLVTDTQYF | TGTGCCAGCAGTCAGACAGGGCTAGTCACAGATACGCAGTATTTT
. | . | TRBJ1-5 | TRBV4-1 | CASSQVGHAINQPQHF | TGCGCCAGCAGCCAAGTGGGACACGCTATAAATCAGCCCCAGCATTTT
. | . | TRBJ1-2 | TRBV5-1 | CASSLNGGNYGYTF | TGCGCCAGCAGCTTGAATGGCGGAAACTATGGCTACACCTTC
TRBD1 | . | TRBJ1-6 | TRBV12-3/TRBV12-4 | CASSRTGGNSPLHF | TGTGCCAGCAGCCGGACAGGGGGGAATTCACCCCTCCACTTT
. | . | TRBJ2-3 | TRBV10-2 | CASSERLAGDTQYF | TGCGCCAGCAGTGAACGTCTAGCAGGGGATACGCAGTATTTT
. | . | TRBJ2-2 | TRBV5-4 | CASSYGEGGELFF | TGTGCCAGCAGCTACGGGGAAGGTGGGGAGCTGTTTTTT
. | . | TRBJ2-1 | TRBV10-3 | CAISESGPRVQFF | TGTGCCATCAGTGAGTCGGGCCCTAGGGTGCAGTTCTTC
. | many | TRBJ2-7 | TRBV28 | CASSFGRGEQYF | TGTGCCAGCAGTTTTGGGCGAGGGGAGCAGTACTTC
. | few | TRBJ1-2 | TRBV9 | CASSGQRGKYYGYTF | TGTGCCAGCAGCGGACAGAGGGGGAAATACTATGGCTACACCTTC
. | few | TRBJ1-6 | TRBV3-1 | CASSPGDFGLHF | TGTGCCAGCAGCCCCGGGGACTTTGGCCTCCACTTT
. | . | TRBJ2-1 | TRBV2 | CASTGQSSYNEQFF | TGTGCCAGCACCGGACAAAGCTCCTACAATGAGCAGTTCTTC
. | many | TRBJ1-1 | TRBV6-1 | CASSEAMGSGPNTEAFF | TGTGCCAGCAGTGAAGCAATGGGTTCTGGGCCGAACACTGAAGCTTTCTTT
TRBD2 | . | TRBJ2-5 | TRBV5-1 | CASSLSSGGQETQYF | TGCGCCAGCAGCTTAAGTAGCGGGGGGCAAGAGACCCAGTACTTC